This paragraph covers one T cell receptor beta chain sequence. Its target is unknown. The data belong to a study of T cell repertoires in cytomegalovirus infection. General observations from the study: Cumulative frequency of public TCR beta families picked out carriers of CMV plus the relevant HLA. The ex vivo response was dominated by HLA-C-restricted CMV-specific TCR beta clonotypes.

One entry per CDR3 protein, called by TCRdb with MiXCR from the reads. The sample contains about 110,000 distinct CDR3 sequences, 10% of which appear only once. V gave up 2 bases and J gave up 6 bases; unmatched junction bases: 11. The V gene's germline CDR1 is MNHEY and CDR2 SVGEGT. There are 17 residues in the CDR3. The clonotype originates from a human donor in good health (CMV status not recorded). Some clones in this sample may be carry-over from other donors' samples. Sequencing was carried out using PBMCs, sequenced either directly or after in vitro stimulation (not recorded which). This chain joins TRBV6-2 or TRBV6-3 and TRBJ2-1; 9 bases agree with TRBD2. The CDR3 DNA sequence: TGTGCCAGCAGTTACCCCCTGAGCGGGAGGCAAAGCAATGAGCAGTTCTTC. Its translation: CASSYPLSGRQSNEQFF.